This T cell receptor (beta chain) was obtained from a study of T-cell memory formation after mild COVID-19. Across the whole study: Across donors, TCR clusters were largely donor specific.

Study findings and constraints: Cross-reactive memory appears to have joined, as suggested by some responding clones showing up in pre-infection memory. Clones which contracted sat mainly in CM and EM if CD4+, and in EMRA if CD8+.

There are 16 residues in the CDR3. Germline trimming cut 4 bases from V and 3 bases from J; bases unmatched to any gene: 5. Germline lookup yields CDR1 SGHRS and CDR2 YFSETQ. Regarding this clonotype: Its antigen is as yet unknown.

TCRalpha and TCRbeta libraries used 5'RACE with constant-segment primers and UMIs. One entry per CDR3 protein results from TCRdb running MiXCR on the 5' RACE reads. The sample includes about 410,000 distinct CDR3 sequences, about 20% of them seen just once. Sequenced material: PBMCs or a T cell subset sorted from them (not recorded which). The chain uses TRBV5-1 and TRBJ2-5; 14 nucleotides line up with TRBD2. This sequence originates from a young man who had mild COVID-19 (a few samples of this study predate the infection). Cell type and time point are not known. The CDR3 DNA reads TGCGCCAGCAGCCTGGGGACTAGCGGGGGAGAAGAGACCCAGTACTTC. Translated, it gives CASSLGTSGGEETQYF.